Reported below is one T cell receptor beta chain. This record comes from a study of blood T cell repertoires in COVID-19. The V and J ends lost 4 bases and 3 bases respectively, with 7 bases between them. The CDR3 spans 14 residues. In germline, CDR1 is MNHEY, CDR2 SVGAGI. Participants came from about two dozen US areas, aged roughly 18 to 90 years. Sequenced by immunoSEQ multiplex PCR; TCRdb stores in-frame clones only, minus some. Of roughly 230,000 clones listed, 82% were seen once; the top ten hold approximately 3.1%. The clonotype originates from a woman between 55 and 75 years old who had recovered from COVID-19. The specimen sequenced was PBMCs or T cells enriched from blood (not recorded which). This chain uses TRBV6-5 with TRBJ1-6; D ambiguous. CDR3 amino acids: CASSSGNYNSPLHF. CDR3 sequence (DNA): TGTGCCAGCAGTTCAGGAAACTATAATTCACCCCTCCACTTT.